This T cell receptor beta chain was obtained from a study of cytomegalovirus exposure and HLA in healthy donors. PCR involved 60 Vbeta and 13 Jbeta primers. Produced via immunoSEQ multiplex PCR; TCRdb's table is partial and in-frame only. Of over 100,000 clones in the sample, more than 75% were seen once. Germline-derived CDR1 and CDR2 are MGHDK and SYGVNS. The CDR3 covers 13 residues. Losses at the gene ends were 1 base for V and 10 bases for J; bases not matched to a gene: 5. Sample: PBMCs. The chain links TRBV25-1 to TRBJ2-3; the match to TRBD2 covers 7 bases. The receptor was derived from a woman between 18 and 29 years old in good health and CMV-seropositive. In DNA form, the CDR3 reads TGTGCCAGCAGTGAATTAGGGGCGGGGGCGCAGTATTTT. It translates to CASSELGAGAQYF. Based on the CDR3 plus reference TRBV25-1 and TRBJ2-3, the full variable domain is EADIYQTPRYLVIGTGKKITLECSQTMGHDKMYWYQQDPGMELHLIHYSYGVNSTEKGDLSSESTVSRIRTEHFPLTLESARPSHTSQYLCASSELGAGAQYFGPGTRLTVL.